The rows below give T cell receptor beta chains drawn from one sample of a study of molecular identifiers for immune sequencing clone quantification. TCRdb re-derived calls from the PCR reads in MiXCR, one entry per CDR3 protein. The repertoire includes fewer than 350,000 distinct CDR3 sequences, 24% of them detected once, and approximately 0.74% sits in the top ten. Sequencing was done on a sample of naive CD8+ T cells from blood, with Jurkat cell RNA spiked in. These receptors came from a human donor in good health. Some libraries in this study had Jurkat cell RNA spiked in. The CDR3 runs from the conserved cysteine through the conserved F or W. D genes are given only for firm matches. Clone size is not always given. Where it is, it says once, few, many or a class for expanded clones.

>TRBV27|-|many|TRBJ2-3
CASSSRTVFVDTQYF
TGTGCCAGCAGTTCCCGGACGGTTTTCGTGGATACGCAGTATTTT
>TRBV6-2/TRBV6-3|TRBD2|few|TRBJ2-3
CASSLVPGLADTDTQYF
TGTGCCAGCAGCCTCGTCCCGGGACTAGCGGACACAGATACGCAGTATTTT
>TRBV9|TRBD1|-|TRBJ2-1
CVSSGQGAPYNEQFF
TGTGTCAGCAGCGGTCAGGGGGCCCCCTACAATGAGCAGTTCTTC
>TRBV4-1|TRBD1|-|TRBJ2-1
CASSEIQGGYNEQFF
TGCGCCAGCAGCGAGATACAGGGGGGTTACAATGAGCAGTTCTTC
>TRBV4-1|TRBD1|many|TRBJ2-7
CASSHRDSYEQYF
TGCGCCAGCAGCCACCGGGACAGCTACGAGCAGTACTTC
>TRBV7-9|-|many|TRBJ1-4
CASSPPDGGENEKLFF
TGTGCCAGCAGCCCACCCGATGGGGGGGAAAATGAAAAACTGTTTTTT
>TRBV24-1|-|-|TRBJ1-5
CATSEVSGQPQHF
TGTGCCACCAGTGAAGTCAGTGGTCAGCCCCAGCATTTT
>TRBV7-9|TRBD2|many|TRBJ2-7
CASSGLAVNYEQYF
TGTGCCAGCAGCGGACTAGCGGTAAACTACGAGCAGTACTTC
>TRBV30|-|few|TRBJ2-3
CAWNSGSSYTDTQYF
TGTGCCTGGAATTCCGGGTCCTCCTACACAGATACGCAGTATTTT
>TRBV20-1|TRBD2|many|TRBJ2-7
CSAVPSGKYEQYF
TGCAGTGCTGTGCCCAGCGGGAAGTACGAGCAGTACTTC
>TRBV7-8|-|many|TRBJ1-1
CASRIHWGMNTEAFF
TGTGCCAGCAGGATACACTGGGGGATGAACACTGAAGCTTTCTTT
>TRBV28|-|-|TRBJ1-5
CASSPRGRGNQPQHF
TGTGCCAGCAGTCCCAGGGGTCGGGGCAATCAGCCCCAGCATTTT
>TRBV5-6|TRBD2|-|TRBJ2-1
CASSLAGGPPNEQFF
TGTGCCAGCAGCCTAGCGGGGGGTCCCCCCAATGAGCAGTTCTTC
>TRBV7-6|-|-|TRBJ2-3
CASSLVLGGTDTQYF
TGTGCCAGCAGCTTAGTTTTGGGGGGCACAGATACGCAGTATTTT
>TRBV16|-|-|TRBJ2-4
CASRETGSQNIQYF
TGTGCCAGCAGAGAAACAGGGTCCCAAAACATTCAGTACTTC
>TRBV30|-|-|TRBJ2-7
CAWRGGPHYEQYF
TGTGCCTGGAGAGGAGGACCCCACTACGAGCAGTACTTC
>TRBV18|TRBD1|few|TRBJ2-5
CASSPRRSEGQWTQYF
TGTGCCAGCTCACCACGAAGGTCCGAGGGACAGTGGACCCAGTACTTC